The source of this T cell receptor beta chain is a study of blood T cell repertoires in COVID-19 (dated by TCRdb to 2020 to 2022). About the full investigation: Collaborator samples came from the United States, Italy and Spain and covered acute and convalescent phases of COVID-19. The samples were drawn from two sources: the first 160 participants of the ongoing ImmuneRACE study, and fewer than 1,500 subjects contributed by 6 global collaborators. The repertoires were released in a freely available public database intended as a resource for research on the immune response to SARS-CoV-2. Where HLA class I and class II types were available, the types were taken from metadata supplied by the sample provider, not from assay-based typing. Nearly every sample came with metadata listing a de-identified subject ID, COVID-19 status, age in years and sex. The prospective study material was composed of cDNA or gDNA derived from T cells, B-cell-depleted T cells, or PBMCs. The dataset comprised deeply sampled blood TCRbeta repertoires from subjects exposed to, actively infected with, or recovered from COVID-19. The research as a whole found: Clinical and demographic metadata were provided uncurated, with the amount varying by source and participant.

TCRbeta CDR3 regions were amplified from genomic DNA by means of the immunoSEQ Assay, a bias-controlled multiplex PCR. The published analysis was carried out like this. Within the assay, amplification of reference gene primers was used to estimate how many nucleated cells each sample contained. Sequence reads were collapsed and filtered to measure the absolute abundance of every unique TCRbeta CDR3 rearrangement. For each sample, productive Simpson clonality was calculated by taking the square root of Simpson's diversity index across productive rearrangements. This is the immuneACCESS table as TCRdb keeps it, with only in-frame sequences that have V and J called. A part of the clones is gone; compared with another copy, unresolved V genes explain less than half, and the rest is unexplained. The V and J calls and clone size come from that table; D and trimming were worked out from the DNA. This sample has about 190,000 clones in its table, and 90% of those were observed once. The ten largest clones capture less than 0.7% of the sample.

With respect to this clone: This receptor's antigen is unknown. No quality values exist for individual bases; no much larger clone is one base distant.

Collaborating institutions collected whole blood in K2EDTA tubes following their own protocols. Collaborator samples were shipped for TCRbeta analysis as frozen whole blood, isolated PBMCs, or DNA extracted from either sample type. From a lookup of the germline V gene, CDR1 and CDR2 are SGHAT and FQNNGV. The CDR3 runs 17 residues from the cysteine to the phenylalanine. Here the CDR3 DNA is all that survives: 51 bases in frame from base 1. The junction carries 18 bases between V and J, which are trimmed by 1 base and 6 bases respectively. The sample taken for sequencing was peripheral blood. The sequence was collected from a man aged 45-65 years with acute or convalescent COVID-19. The chain links TRBV11-2 with TRBJ2-2, with the identity of the D gene unclear. The base sequence is TGTGCCAGCAGCTTAGGCAGTGGAGCCCTAAAGGCCGGGGAGCTGTTTTTT. Protein translation: CASSLGSGALKAGELFF.